The 10 T cell receptor beta chains presented below share a single source sample, sequenced in a study of blood T cell repertoires in COVID-19. Produced via immunoSEQ multiplex PCR; TCRdb's table is partial and in-frame only. This sample has roughly 95,000 clones, with 82% found just once. Sample: peripheral blood. The origin of the receptors is a man older than 75 with acute or convalescent COVID-19.

The V and J genes are TRBV19 and TRBJ2-2, with a tentative D call TRBD1 (6 bases). The germline CDR1 and CDR2 sequences are LNHDA and SQIVND (reference sequence). The ends were cut back, 3 bases at V and 0 bases at J, with 8 bases in the middle. The length of the CDR3 is 15 residues. The CDR3 sequence is CASSMWTANTGELFF. The CDR3 DNA sequence: TGTGCCAGTAGTATGTGGACAGCGAACACCGGGGAGCTGTTTTTT.

V is TRBV7-6 and J is TRBJ1-3; 8 nucleotides align to TRBD1. Germline values: CDR1 SGHVS, CDR2 FNYEAQ. V gave up 1 base and J gave up 4 bases; unmatched junction bases: 6. CDR3 size: 16 residues. The CDR3 coding sequence is TGTGCCAGCAGCTTAGGTACCGGGACAGGAGGAAACACCATATATTTT. It codes for CASSLGTGTGGNTIYF.

V gene TRBV3-1 (or the pseudogene TRBV3-2) combines with J gene TRBJ2-2; 7 nucleotides align to TRBD1. The V and J ends lost 5 bases and 2 bases, in that order; junction bases with no gene match: 8. The CDR3 totals 16 residues. Per the germline V gene, CDR1 is LGHDT and CDR2 is YNNKEL (reference sequence). CDR3 protein: CASSNSGTDNTGELFF. CDR3 nucleotide sequence: TGTGCCAGCAGCAATTCGGGGACAGATAACACCGGGGAGCTGTTTTTT.

This clone was observed once. The V gene is TRBV6-5, the J gene TRBJ2-2, with no clear D. The ends were cut back, 7 bases at V and 0 bases at J, with 9 bases in the middle. CDR1 is MNHEY and CDR2 is SVGAGI in the germline V gene. The CDR3 has 14 residues. As DNA, the CDR3 is TGTGCCAGCAAAGGTCGGGCGAACACCGGGGAGCTGTTTTTT. Encoded protein: CASKGRANTGELFF.

This chain uses TRBV18 with TRBJ2-7, with 8 nucleotides matching TRBD2. This CDR3 comprises 14 residues. V shed 6 bases and J 5 bases; nucleotides not matched to a gene: 9. Germline V CDR1 and CDR2: KGHSH, LQKENI. Here the CDR3 DNA reads TGTGCCAGCTCCTCCACTACTAGCGGTAACGAGCAGTACTTC. This codes for CASSSTTSGNEQYF.

V usage is TRBV6-5 and J usage is TRBJ1-2; TRBD1 might be the D (5 bases). The CDR3 loop spans 14 amino acids. CDR1 MNHEY and CDR2 SVGAGI come from the germline V gene. The V end lost 0 bases, the J end lost 7 bases, and 12 bases lay between the germline ends. The CDR3 loop reads CASSYSDSLSGYTF. The CDR3 coding sequence is TGTGCCAGCAGTTACTCCGACAGTCTGAGTGGCTACACCTTC.

The rearrangement uses TRBV30 and TRBJ1-1; TRBD1 is a possible D gene (6 bases). The CDR3 extends over 13 amino acids. CDR1 is GTSNPN, CDR2 SVGIG, per germline (reference sequence). Trimming stripped 5 bases from V and 4 bases from J, with 14 bases between. The CDR3, as DNA: TGTGCCTGGCAAGGGGGTTGGGCCACTGAAGCTTTCTTT. Translation: CAWQGGWATEAFF.

The chain carries TRBV7-2 and TRBJ1-5; D gene uncertain. Germline CDR1 and CDR2: SGHTA and FQGNSA. The length of the CDR3 is 15 residues. V lost 5 bases to trimming and J lost 0 bases, with 11 bases between them. This CDR3 is CASSEFTYSNQPQHF. The CDR3 DNA reads TGTGCCAGCAGCGAATTCACCTATAGCAATCAGCCCCAGCATTTT. The full variable domain, completed using reference TRBV7-2 and TRBJ1-5, is GAGVSQSPSNKVTEKGKDVELRCDPISGHTALYWYRQSLGQGLEFLIYFQGNSAPDKSGLPSDRFSAERTGGSVSTLTIQRTQQEDSAVYLCASSEFTYSNQPQHFGDGTRLSIL.

This chain links TRBV10-3 with TRBJ2-1; 8 bases map to TRBD2. V lost 0 bases and J lost 6; bases outside the gene matches: 4. The CDR3 is 15 residues long. The germline V gene has CDR1 ENHRY and CDR2 SYGVKD. The DNA of the CDR3 is TGTGCCATCAGTGAGTCGTTACTAGCGGCCAATGAGCAGTTCTTC. It translates to CAISESLLAANEQFF.

The chain joins TRBV6-6 to TRBJ1-2, with a tentative D call TRBD1 (5 bases). Looked up from germline, CDR1 is MNHNY and CDR2 is SVGAGI (reference sequence). Trimming removed 6 bases from V and 4 bases from J, with 15 bases in between. The CDR3 is 14 amino acids. CDR3 bases: TGTGCCAGCAGACTAACTGACAGCTCCTATGGCTACACCTTC. Translated, it gives CASRLTDSSYGYTF.